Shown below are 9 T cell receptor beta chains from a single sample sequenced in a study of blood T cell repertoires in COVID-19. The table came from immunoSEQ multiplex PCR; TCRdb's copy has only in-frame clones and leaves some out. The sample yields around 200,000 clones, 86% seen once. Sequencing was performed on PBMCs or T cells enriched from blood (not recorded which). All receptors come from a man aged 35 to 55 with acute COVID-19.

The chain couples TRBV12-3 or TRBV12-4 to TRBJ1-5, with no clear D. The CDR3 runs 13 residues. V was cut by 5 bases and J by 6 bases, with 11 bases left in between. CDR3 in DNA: TGTGCCAGCAGTCCGGACTATGGTCAGCCCCAGCATTTT. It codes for CASSPDYGQPQHF.

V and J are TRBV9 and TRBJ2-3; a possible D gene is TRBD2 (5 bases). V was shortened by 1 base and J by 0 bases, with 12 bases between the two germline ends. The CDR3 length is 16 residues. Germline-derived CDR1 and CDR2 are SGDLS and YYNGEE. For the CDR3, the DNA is TGTGCCAGCAGCGTATGGGCGGGCCGGAGCACAGATACGCAGTATTTT. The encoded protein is CASSVWAGRSTDTQYF.

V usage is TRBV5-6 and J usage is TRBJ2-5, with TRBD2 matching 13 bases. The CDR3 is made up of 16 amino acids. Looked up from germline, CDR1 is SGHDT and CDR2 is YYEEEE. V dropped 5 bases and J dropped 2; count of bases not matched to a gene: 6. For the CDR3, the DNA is TGTGCCAGCAGACCCACGGGACTAGCGGGGCAAGAGACCCAGTACTTC. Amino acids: CASRPTGLAGQETQYF. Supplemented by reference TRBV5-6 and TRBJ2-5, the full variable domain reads DAGVTQSPTHLIKTRGQQVTLRCSPKSGHDTVSWYQQALGQGPQFIFQYYEEEERQRGNFPDRFSGHQFPNYSSELNVNALLLGDSALYLCASRPTGLAGQETQYFGPGTRLLVL.

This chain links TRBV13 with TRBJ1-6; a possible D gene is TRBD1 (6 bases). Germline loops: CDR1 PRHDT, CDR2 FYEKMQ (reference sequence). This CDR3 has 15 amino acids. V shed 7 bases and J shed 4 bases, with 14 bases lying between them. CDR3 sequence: CASNKRDTYNSPLHF. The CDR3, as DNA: TGTGCCAGCAACAAGAGGGACACTTATAATTCACCCCTCCACTTT.

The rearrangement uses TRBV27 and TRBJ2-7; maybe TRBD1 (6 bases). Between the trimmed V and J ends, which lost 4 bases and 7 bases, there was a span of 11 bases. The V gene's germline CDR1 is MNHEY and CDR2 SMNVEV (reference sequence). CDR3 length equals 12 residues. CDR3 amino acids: CASSSYREEQYF. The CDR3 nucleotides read TGTGCCAGCAGTTCTTACAGGGAAGAGCAGTACTTC.

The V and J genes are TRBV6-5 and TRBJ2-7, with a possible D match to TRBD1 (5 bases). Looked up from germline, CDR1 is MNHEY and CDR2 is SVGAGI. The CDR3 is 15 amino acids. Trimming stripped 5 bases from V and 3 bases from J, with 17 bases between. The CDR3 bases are TGTGCCAGCAGTCTAAGGGTACCTAGGGGCTACGAGCAGTACTTC. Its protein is CASSLRVPRGYEQYF.

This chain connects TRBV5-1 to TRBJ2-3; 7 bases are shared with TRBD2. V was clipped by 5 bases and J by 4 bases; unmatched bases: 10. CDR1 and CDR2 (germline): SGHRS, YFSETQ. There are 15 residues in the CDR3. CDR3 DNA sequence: TGCGCCAGCAGACCCCTCGGGGAGGGCCCAGATACGCAGTATTTT. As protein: CASRPLGEGPDTQYF.

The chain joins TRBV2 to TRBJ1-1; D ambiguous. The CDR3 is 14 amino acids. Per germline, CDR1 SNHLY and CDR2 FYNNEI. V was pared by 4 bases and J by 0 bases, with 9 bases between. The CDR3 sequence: CASSVGSLNTEAFF. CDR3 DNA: TGTGCCAGCAGTGTGGGCAGCCTGAACACTGAAGCTTTCTTT. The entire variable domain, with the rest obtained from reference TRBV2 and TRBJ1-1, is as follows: EPEVTQTPSHQVTQMGQEVILRCVPISNHLYFYWYRQILGQKVEFLVSFYNNEISEKSEIFDDQFSVERPDGSNFTLKIRSTKLEDSAMYFCASSVGSLNTEAFFGQGTRLTVV.

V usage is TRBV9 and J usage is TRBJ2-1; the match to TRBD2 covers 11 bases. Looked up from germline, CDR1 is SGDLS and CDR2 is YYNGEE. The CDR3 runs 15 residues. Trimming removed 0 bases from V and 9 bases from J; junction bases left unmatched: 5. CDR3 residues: CASSVALAGATEQFF. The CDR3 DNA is TGTGCCAGCAGCGTAGCACTAGCGGGAGCCACTGAGCAGTTCTTC.